This entry concerns a single T cell receptor beta chain. This record comes from a study of blood T cell repertoires in COVID-19. Turning to the study itself: Samples taken during acute and convalescent COVID-19 were collected in the United States, Italy and Spain. Sources were T cells, B-cell-depleted T cells, or PBMCs; the material itself was cDNA or gDNA.

Assay: immunoSEQ multiplex PCR; the TCRdb copy retains only in-frame clones and omits some. The sample has some 390,000 clones, about 87% seen once. The V gene end was trimmed by 4 bases and the J gene end by 4 bases; junction bases not matched to a gene: 15. This CDR3 spans 18 amino acids. Germline CDR1 is SGHTA and CDR2 is FQGTGA. This chain uses TRBV7-3 with TRBJ1-1, with 10 bases fitting TRBD1. The receptor comes from a woman in her sixties with COVID-19, enrolled during active disease. The specimen sequenced was peripheral blood. This chain's CDR3 is CASSSKPPGQGKFTEAFF. DNA of the CDR3: TGTGCCAGCAGCTCTAAACCCCCGGGACAGGGGAAATTCACTGAAGCTTTCTTT. The variable domain in full, with the rest retrieved from reference TRBV7-3 and TRBJ1-1, is GAGVSQTPSNKVTEKGKYVELRCDPISGHTALYWYRQSLGQGPEFLIYFQGTGAADDSGLPNDRFFAVRPEGSVSTLKIQRTERGDSAVYLCASSSKPPGQGKFTEAFFGQGTRLTVV.